The 19 T cell receptor beta chains presented below share a single source sample, sequenced in a study of a mutant IDH1 vaccine in newly diagnosed glioma. Time point given: week 35, safety follow-up. It was 300 ug of mutant IDH1 20-mer peptide that made up each vaccine dose, given with topical imiquimod. Sequencing was performed with immunoSEQ multiplex PCR; in TCRdb, only in-frame clones are kept and a portion is missing. The repertoire consists of about 29,000 clones, with around 80% occurring once and the leading ten covering more than 6.5%. These receptors have no identified antigens. Sequencing was performed on PBMCs, taken from a glioma patient whose treatment included an IDH1 peptide vaccine. The receptors come from a man aged 45-65 years with glioma.

This clone was detected once. This chain joins TRBV30 and TRBJ2-3; D gene unclear. The V end lost 7 bases, the J end lost 0 bases, and 11 bases lay between the germline ends. The CDR3 consists of 13 residues. Germline-derived CDR1 and CDR2 are GTSNPN and SVGIG (reference sequence). CDR3 sequence: CASFRLSTDTQYF. The CDR3 coding sequence is TGTGCCTCCTTCAGGCTGAGCACAGATACGCAGTATTTT.

The chain recombines TRBV19 with TRBJ1-2; 7 positions agree with TRBD1. Germline CDR1 LNHDA, CDR2 SQIVND (reference sequence). Trimming removed 7 bases from V and 7 bases from J; junction bases left unmatched: 18. The CDR3 extends over 16 amino acids. CDR3 sequence reads: CASTYRQVEGAPGYTF. In DNA, the CDR3 is TGTGCCAGTACCTATCGCCAGGTGGAGGGGGCGCCTGGCTACACCTTC.

This clone is a singleton in its sample. The rearrangement links TRBV6-5 to TRBJ1-2, with D uncertain. Trimming shortened V by 7 bases and J by 4 bases, and 16 bases separated the two germline ends. The CDR3 consists of 14 residues. The germline V gene has CDR1 MNHEY and CDR2 SVGAGI. The CDR3 DNA reads TGTGCCAGCAATACTAACCAACGGCGCTATGGCTACACCTTC. Its protein is CASNTNQRRYGYTF.

V is TRBV6-4 and J is TRBJ1-1; 9 nucleotides agree with TRBD1. Germline CDR1 MRHNA, CDR2 SNTAGT. CDR3 size: 15 residues. J gave up 11 bases and V 4 bases, and 14 bases lay outside the gene matches. The chain's CDR3 is CASSVTGGFRGSAFF. For the CDR3, the DNA is TGTGCCAGCAGTGTTACAGGGGGCTTTCGGGGTAGTGCTTTCTTT.

The J gene is TRBJ1-2, the V gene TRBV5-6; TRBD1 matches 7 bases. Germline V gene lookup returns CDR1 SGHDT and CDR2 YYEEEE. This CDR3 is 14 amino acids long. Unmatched junction bases numbered 5, after V lost 2 bases and J lost 4 bases. In DNA, the CDR3 is TGTGCCAGCAGCTTAGGGGGCAGGAGCTATGGCTACACCTTC. The encoded protein is CASSLGGRSYGYTF.

The V gene is TRBV7-2, the J gene TRBJ1-2; no definite D call. Deletions cut 4 bases from V and 7 bases from J, with 13 bases between. Germline CDR1 and CDR2: SGHTA and FQGNSA. The CDR3 consists of 13 residues. CDR3 residues: CASSYSWIGGYTF. Written as DNA, the CDR3 is TGTGCCAGCAGCTACTCTTGGATAGGTGGCTACACCTTC.

The chain carries TRBV6-1 and TRBJ2-5; 7 bases align to TRBD2. The CDR3 is 13 amino acids. The V and J ends lost 6 bases and 4 bases, in that order; junction bases with no gene match: 5. CDR1 and CDR2 (germline): MNHNS, SASEGT. For the CDR3, the DNA is TGTGCCAGCAGGGGGGGGAGGAGAGAGACCCAGTACTTC. Translating it yields CASRGGRRETQYF.

The rearrangement joins TRBV18 to TRBJ1-1; D is unresolved. Trimming shortened V by 9 bases and J by 0 bases, and 11 bases separated the two germline ends. CDR1 KGHSH and CDR2 LQKENI come from the germline V gene. There are 13 residues in the CDR3. Here the CDR3 DNA reads TGTGCCAGTCTGGAGGGTCTGAACACTGAAGCTTTCTTT. Protein: CASLEGLNTEAFF.

This chain connects TRBV4-3 to TRBJ1-2, with 7 nucleotides matching TRBD1. Trimming took 0 bases from V and 5 from J; bases not matched to a gene: 3. The length of the CDR3 is 14 residues. Germline V gene lookup returns CDR1 LGHNA and CDR2 YSLEER. CDR3 sequence: CASSQDRGDYGYTF. CDR3 nucleotide sequence: TGCGCCAGCAGCCAAGACAGGGGGGATTATGGCTACACCTTC.

The chain combines TRBV25-1 with TRBJ1-2, with D uncertain. Germline CDR1 and CDR2: MGHDK and SYGVNS. The CDR3 covers 12 residues. Trimming shortened V by 5 bases and J by 0 bases, and 4 bases separated the two germline ends. The CDR3 region has the DNA TGTGCCAGCAGTAGACCTAACTATGGCTACACCTTC. It translates to CASSRPNYGYTF.

A single count supports this clone. This sequence joins TRBV7-2 and TRBJ2-3; D gene uncertain. The V end lost 5 bases, the J end lost 0 bases, and 15 bases lay between the germline ends. This CDR3 is 16 amino acids long. Looked up from germline, CDR1 is SGHTA and CDR2 is FQGNSA. The DNA for the CDR3 is TGTGCCAGCAGCCCAGGACGCGCGTCAAGCACAGATACGCAGTATTTT. Translated: CASSPGRASSTDTQYF.

This clone occurred a few times. This chain joins TRBV6-6 and TRBJ1-4, with D uncertain. Trimming shortened V by 3 bases and J by 6 bases, and 8 bases separated the two germline ends. Germline CDR1 is MNHNY and CDR2 is SVGAGI (reference sequence). The CDR3 spans 13 residues. CDR3 coding DNA: TGTGCCAGCAGTTATCGCGCGGATGAAAAACTGTTTTTT. Protein: CASSYRADEKLFF.

This clone is a singleton in its sample. CDR3 bases: TGTGCCAGCAGCGGAGGAGGGGCCGGTGAAAAACTGTTTTTT. The encoded protein is CASSGGGAGEKLFF. The chain has TRBV9 and TRBJ1-4, with D tentatively TRBD1 (5 bases). The germline gives CDR1 SGDLS, CDR2 YYNGEE. Trimming pared 3 bases from V and 7 bases from J, leaving 13 bases between. The CDR3 extends over 14 amino acids.

The CDR3 loop reads CASSLSLRRRNTEAFF. CDR3 DNA: TGCGCCAGCAGCTTGAGTTTAAGGAGGCGTAACACTGAAGCTTTCTTT. J is TRBJ1-1 and V is TRBV5-1; D call uncertain. There are 16 residues in the CDR3. The ends were cut back, 1 base at V and 2 bases at J, with 15 bases in the middle. CDR1 is SGHRS, CDR2 YFSETQ, per germline.

This chain uses TRBV4-1 with TRBJ2-7; D remains ambiguous. Per germline, CDR1 MGHRA and CDR2 YSYEKL. The CDR3 runs 16 residues. V was pared by 2 bases and J by 6 bases, with 20 bases between. The CDR3 spells CASSQNAAVRLGEQYF. In DNA, the CDR3 is TGCGCCAGCAGCCAAAACGCGGCCGTACGACTGGGCGAGCAGTACTTC.

This clone was detected a few times. The chain recombines TRBV9 with TRBJ1-2; D perhaps matches TRBD1 (5 bases). Germline-derived CDR1 and CDR2 are SGDLS and YYNGEE. V was trimmed by 0 bases and J by 5 bases, leaving 11 bases between them. The CDR3 runs to 14 residues. This CDR3 reads CASSVGPGTYGYTF. The CDR3 nucleotides are TGTGCCAGCAGCGTAGGTCCAGGGACGTATGGCTACACCTTC.

The chain employs TRBV25-1 and TRBJ2-7, with D unresolved. The CDR3 is 11 residues long. Germline CDR1 is MGHDK and CDR2 is SYGVNS. Trimming removed 3 bases at V and 6 bases at J, with 6 bases between. As DNA, the CDR3 is TGTGCCAGCAGTGAGTTAGTCGAGCAGTACTTC. It specifies CASSELVEQYF.

The chain employs TRBV5-4 and TRBJ1-2; D is unresolved. Germline V lookup: CDR1 SGHNT, CDR2 YYREEE (reference sequence). Trimming took off 7 bases at V and 7 bases at J, with 11 bases between the two ends. This CDR3 has 11 residues. The CDR3 loop reads CASAGNSGYTF. The CDR3 DNA reads TGTGCCAGCGCTGGCAATAGTGGCTACACCTTC.

This chain uses TRBV11-2 with TRBJ2-2; D is ambiguous. The CDR3 has 15 amino acids. The germline V gene has CDR1 SGHAT and CDR2 FQNNGV. Trimming removed 0 bases from V and 5 bases from J, with 10 bases in between. CDR3 residues: CASSLEPGWTGELFF. The CDR3 bases are TGTGCCAGCAGCTTAGAGCCGGGCTGGACCGGGGAGCTGTTTTTT.